The TCR beta chain described here comes from a study of blood T cell repertoires in COVID-19. Germline assignment: CDR1 SGHRS and CDR2 YFSETQ. There are 14 residues in the CDR3. J lost 3 bases, V lost 0 bases, and 1 base had no gene match. This clone has just a few counts. TCRdb keeps only in-frame clones here, not all; method: immunoSEQ multiplex PCR. Among more than 350,000 clones listed, about 88% were seen once. Material for sequencing was PBMCs or T cells enriched from blood (not recorded which). The clonotype was recovered from a woman aged 18-29 years who had been exposed to COVID-19. J is TRBJ2-7 and V is TRBV5-1; 9 nucleotides agree with TRBD1. The CDR3 coding sequence is TGCGCCAGCAGCTTGGTGGGACAGGGCTACGAGCAGTACTTC. Encoded protein: CASSLVGQGYEQYF.